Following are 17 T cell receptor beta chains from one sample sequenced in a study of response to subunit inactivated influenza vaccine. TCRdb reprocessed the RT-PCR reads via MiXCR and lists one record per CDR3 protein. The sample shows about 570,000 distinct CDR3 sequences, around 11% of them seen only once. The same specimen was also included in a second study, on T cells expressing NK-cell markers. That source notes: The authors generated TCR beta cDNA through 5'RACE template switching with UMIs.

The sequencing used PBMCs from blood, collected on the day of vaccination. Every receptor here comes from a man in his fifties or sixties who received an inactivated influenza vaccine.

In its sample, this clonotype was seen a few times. The CDR3 DNA sequence: TGTGCCAGCAGTAGGACAGGGCTTGGCTACACCTTC. Translating it yields CASSRTGLGYTF. V gene TRBV12-3 or TRBV12-4 combines with J gene TRBJ1-2; 8 bases line up with TRBD1. The CDR3 has 12 amino acids. V dropped 5 bases and J dropped 7; count of bases not matched to a gene: 3.

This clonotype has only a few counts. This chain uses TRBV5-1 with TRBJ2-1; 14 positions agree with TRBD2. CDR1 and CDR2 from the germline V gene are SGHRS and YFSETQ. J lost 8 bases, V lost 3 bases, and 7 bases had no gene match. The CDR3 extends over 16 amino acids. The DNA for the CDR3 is TGCGCCAGCAGCTCCGGACTAGCGGGAGGTCTCGATGAGCAGTTCTTC. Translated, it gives CASSSGLAGGLDEQFF.

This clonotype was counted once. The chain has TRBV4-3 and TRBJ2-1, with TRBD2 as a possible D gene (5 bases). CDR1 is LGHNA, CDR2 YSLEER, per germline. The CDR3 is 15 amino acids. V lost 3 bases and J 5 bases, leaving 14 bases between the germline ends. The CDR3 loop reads CASSHLRVLDNEQFF. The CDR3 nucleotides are TGCGCCAGCAGCCATCTGCGGGTTTTGGACAATGAGCAGTTCTTC.

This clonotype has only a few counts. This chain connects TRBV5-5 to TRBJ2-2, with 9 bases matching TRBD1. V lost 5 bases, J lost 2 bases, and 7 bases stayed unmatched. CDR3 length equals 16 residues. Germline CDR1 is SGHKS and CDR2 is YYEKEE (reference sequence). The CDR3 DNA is TGTGCCAGCAGTTCTCGGACAGGGGACAACACCGGGGAGCTGTTTTTT. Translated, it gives CASSSRTGDNTGELFF.

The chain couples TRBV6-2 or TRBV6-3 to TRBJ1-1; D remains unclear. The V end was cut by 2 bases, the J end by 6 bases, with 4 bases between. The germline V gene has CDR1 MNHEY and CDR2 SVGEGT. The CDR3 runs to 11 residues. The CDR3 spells CASSYPPEAFF. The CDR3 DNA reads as TGTGCCAGCAGTTACCCCCCTGAAGCTTTCTTT.

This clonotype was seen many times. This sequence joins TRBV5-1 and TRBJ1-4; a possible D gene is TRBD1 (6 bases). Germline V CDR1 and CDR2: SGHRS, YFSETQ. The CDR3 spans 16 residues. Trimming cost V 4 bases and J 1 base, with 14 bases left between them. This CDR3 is CASSPFVQGTNEKLFF. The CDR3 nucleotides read TGCGCCAGCAGCCCCTTCGTACAGGGAACTAATGAAAAACTGTTTTTT.

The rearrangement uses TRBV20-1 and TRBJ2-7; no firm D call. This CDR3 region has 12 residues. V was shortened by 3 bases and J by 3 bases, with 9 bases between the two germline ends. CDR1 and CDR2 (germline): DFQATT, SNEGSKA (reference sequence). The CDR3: CSASPDHYEQYF. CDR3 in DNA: TGCAGTGCTAGTCCGGACCACTACGAGCAGTACTTC.

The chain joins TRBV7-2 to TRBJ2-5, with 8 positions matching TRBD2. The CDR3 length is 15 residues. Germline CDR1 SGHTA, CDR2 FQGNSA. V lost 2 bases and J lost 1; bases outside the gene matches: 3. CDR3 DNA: TGTGCCAGCAGCTTAATGGGGACTAGCCAAGAGACCCAGTACTTC. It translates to CASSLMGTSQETQYF.

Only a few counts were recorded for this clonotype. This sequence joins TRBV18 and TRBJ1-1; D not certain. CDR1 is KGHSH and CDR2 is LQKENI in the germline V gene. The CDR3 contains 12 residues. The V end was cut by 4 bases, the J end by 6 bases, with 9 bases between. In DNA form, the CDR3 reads TGTGCCAGCTCACTCCTTCCCCCTGAAGCTTTCTTT. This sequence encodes CASSLLPPEAFF.

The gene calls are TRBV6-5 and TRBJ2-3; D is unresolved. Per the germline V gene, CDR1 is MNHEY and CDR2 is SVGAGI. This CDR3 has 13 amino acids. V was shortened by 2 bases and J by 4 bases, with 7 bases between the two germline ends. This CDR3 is CASSYTPADTQYF. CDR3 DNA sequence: TGTGCCAGCAGTTACACTCCCGCAGATACGCAGTATTTT.

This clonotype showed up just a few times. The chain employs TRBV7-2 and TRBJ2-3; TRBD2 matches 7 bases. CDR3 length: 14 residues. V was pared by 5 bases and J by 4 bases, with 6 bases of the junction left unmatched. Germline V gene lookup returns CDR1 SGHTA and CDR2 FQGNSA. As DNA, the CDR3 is TGTGCCAGCAGCCTACGACTAGCAGCAGATACGCAGTATTTT. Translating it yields CASSLRLAADTQYF.

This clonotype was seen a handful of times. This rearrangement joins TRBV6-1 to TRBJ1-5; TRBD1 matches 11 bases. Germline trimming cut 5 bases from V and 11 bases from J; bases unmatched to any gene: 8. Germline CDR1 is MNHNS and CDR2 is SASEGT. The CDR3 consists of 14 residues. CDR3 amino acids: CASSTADRGLAQHF. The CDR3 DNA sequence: TGTGCCAGCAGTACCGCGGACAGGGGGCTCGCCCAGCATTTT.

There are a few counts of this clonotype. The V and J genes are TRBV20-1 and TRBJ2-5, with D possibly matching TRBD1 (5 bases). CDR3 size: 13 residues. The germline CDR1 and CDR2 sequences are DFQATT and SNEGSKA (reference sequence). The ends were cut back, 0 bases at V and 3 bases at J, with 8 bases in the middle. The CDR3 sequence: CSAREDREETQYF. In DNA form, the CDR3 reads TGCAGTGCTAGAGAAGACAGAGAAGAGACCCAGTACTTC.

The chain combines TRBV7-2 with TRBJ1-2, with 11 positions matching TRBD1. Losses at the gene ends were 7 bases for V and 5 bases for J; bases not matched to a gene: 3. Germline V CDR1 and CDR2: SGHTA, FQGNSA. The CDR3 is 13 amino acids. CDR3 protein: CASTGQGVYGYTF. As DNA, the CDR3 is TGTGCCAGCACGGGACAGGGGGTGTATGGCTACACCTTC.

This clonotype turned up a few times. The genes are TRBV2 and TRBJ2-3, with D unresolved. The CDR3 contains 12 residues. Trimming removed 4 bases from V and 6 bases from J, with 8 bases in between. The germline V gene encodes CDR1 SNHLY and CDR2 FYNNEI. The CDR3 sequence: CASSAFRDTQYF. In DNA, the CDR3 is TGTGCCAGCAGTGCCTTTCGGGATACGCAGTATTTT.

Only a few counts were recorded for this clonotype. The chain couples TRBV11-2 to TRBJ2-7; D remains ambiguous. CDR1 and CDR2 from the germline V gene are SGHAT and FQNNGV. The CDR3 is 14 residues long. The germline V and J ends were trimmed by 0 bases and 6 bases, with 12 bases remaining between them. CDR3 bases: TGTGCCAGCAGCTTAGACAGTATGGTTGGCGAGCAGTACTTC. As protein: CASSLDSMVGEQYF.

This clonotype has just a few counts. CDR3 DNA: TGCGCCAGCAGCGAGGGAACGGGTAACGAGCAGTACTTC. Its translation is CASSEGTGNEQYF. The rearrangement joins TRBV5-1 to TRBJ2-7; a weak D match, TRBD2 (5 bases). There are 13 residues in the CDR3. Per the germline V gene, CDR1 is SGHRS and CDR2 is YFSETQ. Trimming left V 4 bases short and J 5 bases short, with 13 bases between. The whole variable domain, filled in from reference TRBV5-1 and TRBJ2-7, reads KAGVTQTPRYLIKTRGQQVTLSCSPISGHRSVSWYQQTPGQGLQFLFEYFSETQRNKGNFPGRFSGRQFSNSRSEMNVSTLELGDSALYLCASSEGTGNEQYFGPGTRLTVT.